Shown below are 10 T cell receptor beta chains from a single sample sequenced in a study of CD8 T cells in Susac syndrome. RNA, at about 0.45 to 1 ug, was reverse transcribed with random hexamers. TCRdb itself ran the immunoSEQ multiplex PCR reads through MiXCR, one entry per CDR3 protein. The table records around 85,000 distinct CDR3 sequences, more than 85% of them present only once. Material for sequencing was CD8+ T cells from PBMCs. These receptors were collected from a human donor with Susac syndrome.

This chain joins TRBV27 and TRBJ1-5; a possible D gene is TRBD1 (5 bases). The V gene lost 8 bases and the J gene lost 2 bases, with 10 bases spanning the gap. Germline lookup yields CDR1 MNHEY and CDR2 SMNVEV (reference sequence). The CDR3 spans 13 residues. This CDR3 is CASAAGGNQPQHF. In nucleotides, the CDR3 is TGTGCCAGCGCGGCGGGGGGCAATCAGCCCCAGCATTTT.

J is TRBJ2-3 and V is TRBV19; D is undetermined. Germline CDR1 LNHDA, CDR2 SQIVND (reference sequence). The V end was cut by 3 bases, the J end by 4 bases, with 5 bases between. The CDR3 runs 12 residues. The CDR3 DNA sequence: TGTGCCAGTAGTATGTATCCAGATACGCAGTATTTT. It is translated as CASSMYPDTQYF.

The rearrangement uses TRBV6-5 and TRBJ1-1, with D uncertain. Germline V CDR1 and CDR2: MNHEY, SVGAGI. V was trimmed by 3 bases and J by 1 base, leaving 6 bases between them. This CDR3 is 13 amino acids long. The CDR3 DNA follows: TGTGCCAGCAGTTATGGCACGAACACTGAAGCTTTCTTT. Residues: CASSYGTNTEAFF.

V and J are TRBV3-1 and TRBJ2-5; 8 positions match TRBD1. The CDR3 is made up of 15 amino acids. Per the germline V gene, CDR1 is LGHDT and CDR2 is YNNKEL (reference sequence). V shed 5 bases, J shed 1 base, and the junction held 6 bases outside the gene matches. The CDR3 sequence is CASSAGGAAQETQYF. Written as DNA, the CDR3 is TGTGCCAGCAGCGCAGGGGGCGCTGCCCAAGAGACCCAGTACTTC.

This chain connects TRBV20-1 to TRBJ2-5; 9 bases map to TRBD2. This CDR3 contains 18 residues. Trimming removed 4 bases from V and 5 bases from J; junction bases left unmatched: 20. The germline V gene has CDR1 DFQATT and CDR2 SNEGSKA (reference sequence). CDR3 in DNA: TGCAGTGCTAACAACTTCAGGGAGCGGGAGGCCCATGGTGAGACCCAGTACTTC. As protein: CSANNFREREAHGETQYF.

The chain uses TRBV7-2 and TRBJ2-2; possible D gene TRBD1, 5 bases. The CDR3 is 13 residues long. V was trimmed by 4 bases and J by 6 bases, leaving 9 bases between them. The germline CDR1 and CDR2 sequences are SGHTA and FQGNSA. This chain's CDR3 is CASSSSGSGELFF. CDR3 DNA: TGTGCCAGCAGCTCATCAGGGTCCGGGGAGCTGTTTTTT.

The V gene is TRBV5-6, the J gene TRBJ2-3; no clear D. Trimming left V 5 bases short and J 6 bases short, with 10 bases between. This CDR3 is built from 12 residues. CDR1 is SGHDT and CDR2 is YYEEEE in the germline V gene. The CDR3 here is CASRALEDTQYF. DNA of the CDR3: TGTGCCAGCAGGGCTCTAGAGGATACGCAGTATTTT.

The chain combines TRBV13 with TRBJ2-3; D unclear. V was pared by 2 bases and J by 4 bases, with 16 bases between. CDR1 and CDR2 (germline): PRHDT, FYEKMQ (reference sequence). This CDR3 comprises 16 residues. For the CDR3, the DNA is TGTGCCAGCAGCTTAAATGGCGGCAAGACCCCAGATACGCAGTATTTT. This gives the protein CASSLNGGKTPDTQYF.

The V and J genes are TRBV6-5 and TRBJ1-2; D is perhaps TRBD1 (6 bases). CDR1 and CDR2 (germline): MNHEY, SVGAGI. The CDR3 runs to 13 residues. Between the trimmed V and J ends, which lost 2 bases and 6 bases, there was a span of 10 bases. The CDR3 is CASSYGGGNGYTF. The DNA of the CDR3 is TGTGCCAGCAGTTACGGGGGCGGTAATGGCTACACCTTC.

The chain employs TRBV4-3 and TRBJ2-7; D is unresolved. Germline values: CDR1 LGHNA, CDR2 YSLEER. CDR3 length equals 15 residues. V shed 8 bases and J shed 3 bases, with 20 bases lying between them. The CDR3, as DNA: TGCGCCAGCTCCCCTAGTAACGGGTTTATCTACGAGCAGTACTTC. Residues: CASSPSNGFIYEQYF.